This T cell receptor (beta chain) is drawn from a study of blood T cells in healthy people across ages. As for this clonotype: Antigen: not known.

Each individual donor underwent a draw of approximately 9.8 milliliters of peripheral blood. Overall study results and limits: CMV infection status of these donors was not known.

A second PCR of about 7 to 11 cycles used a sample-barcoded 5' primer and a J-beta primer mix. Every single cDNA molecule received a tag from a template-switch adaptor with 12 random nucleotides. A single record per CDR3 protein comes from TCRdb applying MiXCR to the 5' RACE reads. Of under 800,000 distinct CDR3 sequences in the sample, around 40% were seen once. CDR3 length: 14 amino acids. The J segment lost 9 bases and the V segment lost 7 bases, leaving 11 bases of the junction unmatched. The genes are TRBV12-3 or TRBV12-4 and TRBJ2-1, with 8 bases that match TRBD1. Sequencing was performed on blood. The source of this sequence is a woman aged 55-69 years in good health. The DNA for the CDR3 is TGTGCCAGCACGCTAGGGCAGGGGGCGTCTGAGCAGTTCTTC. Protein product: CASTLGQGASEQFF.